This record looks at one T cell receptor (beta chain) sequence and its context. Its target is unknown. The sample is drawn from a study of blood T cells in healthy people across ages. This CDR3 has 15 residues. Per the germline V gene, CDR1 is DFQATT and CDR2 is SNEGSKA (reference sequence). V was pared by 5 bases and J by 0 bases, with 14 bases between. Whole-study findings and limits: In the absence of known donor CMV status, changes in expanded clonotypes were possibly confounded. Diversity of TCR beta per million T cells declined in a roughly linear way with age.

Next came a second PCR, run for 7 to 11 cycles, which used a sample-barcoded 5' primer along with a J-beta primer mix. TCRdb called the 5' RACE reads again in MiXCR, with one record for every CDR3 protein. Among fewer than 1 million distinct CDR3 sequences listed, around 43% were seen once. The origin of this receptor is a man aged 55-75 years in good health. The rearrangement joins TRBV20-1 to TRBJ1-5; D perhaps matches TRBD1 (5 bases). Input material: blood. The CDR3: CSAQDRSYSNQPQHF. The CDR3 nucleotides are TGCAGTGCTCAAGACAGATCCTATAGCAATCAGCCCCAGCATTTT.